The 24 T cell receptor beta chains listed next were all sequenced from one sample in a study of CD8 T cells in Susac syndrome. Roughly 0.5 to 1 ug RNA was reverse transcribed with random hexamers. TCRdb itself ran the immunoSEQ multiplex PCR reads through MiXCR, one entry per CDR3 protein. The data contain some 140,000 distinct CDR3 sequences, 95% of them singletons. Sequenced material: CD8+ T cells from PBMCs. All receptors come from a human donor with Susac syndrome.

The gene calls are TRBV7-9 and TRBJ2-3; TRBD2 matches 8 bases. V was pared by 1 base and J by 5 bases, with 8 bases of the junction left unmatched. Germline V gives CDR1 SEHNR, CDR2 FQNEAQ (reference sequence). There are 16 residues in the CDR3. In DNA, the CDR3 is TGTGCCAGCAGCTTAGTGGGCGGGAGGCCGGAAGATACGCAGTATTTT. It codes for CASSLVGGRPEDTQYF.

This clonotype was recorded once. The J gene is TRBJ2-1, the V gene TRBV10-3; D gene unclear. The CDR3 sequence is 13 residues long. Looked up from germline, CDR1 is ENHRY and CDR2 is SYGVKD. With 10 bases removed from V and 0 bases from J, the gap between germline ends came to 10 bases. Written as DNA, the CDR3 is TGTGCCACTGGACCCGGCTCCTACAATGAGCAGTTCTTC. Translation: CATGPGSYNEQFF.

The genes are TRBV6-5 and TRBJ2-7; D gene ambiguous. Trimming left V 1 base short and J 3 bases short, with 16 bases between. The CDR3 runs 16 residues. Per the germline V gene, CDR1 is MNHEY and CDR2 is SVGAGI. The CDR3 coding sequence is TGTGCCAGCAGTTACTATTCGAGGACGGATTTCTACGAGCAGTACTTC. Translated: CASSYYSRTDFYEQYF.

The chain links TRBV7-9 to TRBJ1-1; D is perhaps TRBD1 (5 bases). V was cut by 3 bases and J by 4 bases, with 15 bases left in between. This CDR3 is 15 amino acids long. Germline lookup yields CDR1 SEHNR and CDR2 FQNEAQ (reference sequence). In DNA, the CDR3 is TGTGCCAGCAGCTTCGACAGAGAGGGTGGCACTGAAGCTTTCTTT. It encodes CASSFDREGGTEAFF. Together with reference TRBV7-9 and TRBJ1-1, the CDR3 gives the full variable domain: DTGVSQNPRHKITKRGQNVTFRCDPISEHNRLYWYRQTLGQGPEFLTYFQNEAQLEKSRLLSDRFSAERPKGSFSTLEIQRTEQGDSAMYLCASSFDREGGTEAFFGQGTRLTVV.

This rearrangement joins TRBV19 to TRBJ2-1; TRBD2 aligns across 9 bases. Germline V gives CDR1 LNHDA, CDR2 SQIVND (reference sequence). The junction had 9 bases not matched to a gene; V was cut back by 6 bases and J by 3 bases. This CDR3 has 16 amino acids. This chain's CDR3 is CASSPGKREVYNEQFF. CDR3 bases: TGTGCCAGTAGCCCCGGCAAGCGGGAGGTCTACAATGAGCAGTTCTTC.

The chain carries TRBV6-6 and TRBJ2-3; D gene uncertain. Trimming took 8 bases from V and 8 from J, leaving 11 bases between them. CDR1 and CDR2 (germline): MNHNY, SVGAGI (reference sequence). The CDR3 has 11 residues. The CDR3 DNA sequence: TGTGCCAGCGGCTCAGGCGGTACGCAGTATTTT. Translating it yields CASGSGGTQYF.

The genes are TRBV5-6 and TRBJ2-5; D tentatively fits TRBD1 or TRBD2 (6 bases each). V dropped 0 bases and J dropped 5 bases, with 11 bases sitting between them. This CDR3 has 14 amino acids. Germline-derived CDR1 and CDR2 are SGHDT and YYEEEE. The CDR3 spells CASSLAGGRETQYF. The CDR3 DNA reads TGTGCCAGCAGCTTGGCCGGGGGCCGCGAGACCCAGTACTTC.

This chain links TRBV7-9 with TRBJ2-2, with 7 bases aligning to TRBD1. V shed 9 bases and J 1 base; nucleotides not matched to a gene: 2. This CDR3 comprises 13 residues. Germline CDR1 SEHNR, CDR2 FQNEAQ (reference sequence). CDR3 coding DNA: TGTGCCAGACGGACAGGGAACACCGGGGAGCTGTTTTTT. Protein product: CARRTGNTGELFF.

In DNA form, the CDR3 reads TGTGCCTGGAGCAGGGGCGAGCAGTACTTC. It codes for CAWSRGEQYF. This chain connects TRBV30 to TRBJ2-7; maybe TRBD1 (6 bases). The CDR3 contains 10 residues. The germline gives CDR1 GTSNPN, CDR2 SVGIG (reference sequence). V lost 3 bases and J 6 bases, leaving 6 bases between the germline ends.

The rearrangement uses TRBV6-1 and TRBJ2-7, with D unclear. The V and J ends lost 1 base and 2 bases respectively, with 9 bases between them. This CDR3 comprises 14 residues. Germline CDR1 MNHNS, CDR2 SASEGT. The CDR3 coding sequence is TGTGCCAGCAGTGAAGGTTCACAAACCTACGAGCAGTACTTC. Translation: CASSEGSQTYEQYF.

This chain joins TRBV4-1 and TRBJ2-3; 11 bases are shared with TRBD2. This CDR3 spans 15 amino acids. After removal of 4 bases from V and 2 bases from J, the junction contained 2 bases not matched to a gene. CDR1 MGHRA and CDR2 YSYEKL come from the germline V gene. CDR3 DNA: TGCGCCAGCAGCCCACTAGCGGGAGACACAGATACGCAGTATTTT. Translation: CASSPLAGDTDTQYF.

CDR3 sequence (DNA): TGTGCCAGCAGCTTAGAATCTTTCGGCGACAATGAGCAGTTCTTC. This encodes CASSLESFGDNEQFF. The chain employs TRBV7-9 and TRBJ2-1; D gene uncertain. The length of the CDR3 is 15 residues. From germline, CDR1 is SEHNR and CDR2 FQNEAQ (reference sequence). The V end was cut by 1 base, the J end by 5 bases, with 12 bases between.

The rearrangement links TRBV20-1 to TRBJ2-5; D gene uncertain. Per the germline V gene, CDR1 is DFQATT and CDR2 is SNEGSKA (reference sequence). Trimming cost V 6 bases and J 0 bases, with 11 bases left between them. This CDR3 spans 13 amino acids. CDR3 nucleotides: TGCAGTGCCCAGACGTCGTACCAAGAGACCCAGTACTTC. Translated, it gives CSAQTSYQETQYF.

The genes are TRBV13 and TRBJ1-1; D is unclear. The CDR3 consists of 15 residues. Germline CDR1 is PRHDT and CDR2 is FYEKMQ (reference sequence). The V and J ends lost 2 bases and 1 base respectively, with 11 bases between them. The CDR3 region is CASSLYEVQNTEAFF. DNA for the CDR3: TGTGCCAGCAGCTTATACGAGGTCCAGAACACTGAAGCTTTCTTT.

The rearrangement joins TRBV9 to TRBJ1-1, with 7 nucleotides matching TRBD1. This CDR3 is 14 amino acids long. V lost 4 bases, J lost 6 bases, and 9 bases stayed unmatched. Germline loops: CDR1 SGDLS, CDR2 YYNGEE. The CDR3 sequence: CASSPQGYDAEAFF. CDR3 DNA sequence: TGTGCCAGCAGCCCACAGGGGTATGATGCTGAAGCTTTCTTT.

This clonotype has just one count. This chain connects TRBV4-1 to TRBJ2-1, with 7 bases that match TRBD2. V trimming: 1 base; J trimming: 1 base; junction bases outside the gene matches: 1. CDR3 length: 15 residues. The germline gives CDR1 MGHRA, CDR2 YSYEKL. In nucleotides, the CDR3 is TGCGCCAGCAGCCAAGGGGGAGGGTCCTACAATGAGCAGTTCTTC. Encoded protein: CASSQGGGSYNEQFF.

The V and J genes are TRBV9 and TRBJ1-1, with TRBD1 matching 8 bases. The CDR3 runs to 13 residues. The germline V gene has CDR1 SGDLS and CDR2 YYNGEE. J lost 8 bases, V lost 4 bases, and 7 bases had no gene match. CDR3 protein: CASSPRTGTEAFF. The DNA for the CDR3 is TGTGCCAGCAGCCCAAGGACAGGGACAGAAGCTTTCTTT.

The V call is TRBV29-1, the J call TRBJ2-5, with D perhaps TRBD1 (6 bases). This CDR3 contains 14 residues. The germline V gene encodes CDR1 SQVTM and CDR2 ANQGSEA. The V end lost 6 bases, the J end lost 0 bases, and 14 bases lay between the germline ends. This chain's CDR3 is CSVYLGDNQETQYF. The CDR3 nucleotides are TGCAGCGTCTACCTGGGGGACAACCAAGAGACCCAGTACTTC.

The CDR3 DNA follows: TGTGCCAGCAGTTCCCGCCTCGGGACTAGCGGGAGTTCGGTCACCGGGGAGCTGTTTTTT. It yields the protein CASSSRLGTSGSSVTGELFF. The chain uses TRBV12-3 or TRBV12-4 and TRBJ2-2; 14 bases line up with TRBD2. Unmatched junction bases numbered 14, after V lost 4 bases and J lost 4 bases. CDR3 length: 20 amino acids.

The CDR3 is CASSEGDIQYF. The DNA for the CDR3 is TGTGCCAGCAGCGAAGGAGACATTCAGTACTTC. The rearrangement links TRBV7-3 to TRBJ2-4; D remains unclear. The germline V and J ends were trimmed by 5 bases and 8 bases, with 7 bases remaining between them. CDR1 and CDR2 from the germline V gene are SGHTA and FQGTGA. The CDR3 is made up of 11 amino acids.

The CDR3 DNA is TGTGCCAGCAGCCAAGAGGCAGGGTTCTACTATGGCTACACCTTC. Protein: CASSQEAGFYYGYTF. The chain links TRBV3-1 to TRBJ1-2; perhaps TRBD1 as D (5 bases). The CDR3 runs to 15 residues. V lost 0 bases to trimming and J lost 3 bases, with 11 bases between them. Looked up from germline, CDR1 is LGHDT and CDR2 is YNNKEL (reference sequence).

V gene TRBV11-3 combines with J gene TRBJ2-1; D uncertain. CDR3 length equals 12 residues. Trimming stripped 4 bases from V and 6 bases from J, with 7 bases between. Germline CDR1 SGHNT, CDR2 YENEEA. CDR3 in amino acids: CASSSLTNEQFF. CDR3 DNA: TGTGCCAGCAGCTCCCTCACCAATGAGCAGTTCTTC.

The chain uses TRBV7-8 and TRBJ2-5; D is undetermined. Per the germline V gene, CDR1 is SGHVS and CDR2 is FQNEAQ. The germline V and J ends were trimmed by 6 bases and 3 bases, with 8 bases remaining between them. The CDR3 runs 12 residues. The CDR3 protein is CASRAREETQYF. The CDR3 coding sequence is TGTGCCAGCAGAGCTAGGGAAGAGACCCAGTACTTC.

The chain has TRBV7-2 and TRBJ2-5; TRBD2 matches 10 bases. The V gene end was trimmed by 4 bases and the J gene end by 5 bases; junction bases not matched to a gene: 10. The CDR3 extends over 16 amino acids. Germline V CDR1 and CDR2: SGHTA, FQGNSA. The CDR3: CASSSREEGLAETQYF. CDR3 nucleotide sequence: TGTGCCAGCAGCTCCAGGGAGGAGGGACTAGCGGAGACCCAGTACTTC.